This T cell receptor beta chain was identified during a study of T cell repertoires in cytomegalovirus infection. The wider study: Public TCR beta signatures provided an indication of both CMV infection and a matching HLA type.

A single record per CDR3 protein comes from TCRdb applying MiXCR to the reads. The table lists roughly 120,000 distinct CDR3 sequences, over 25% of them singletons, with roughly 50% in the top ten. Concerning this clonotype itself: Its antigen is not known.

Overall study findings and caveats: Accumulated public TCR beta family frequency recognized individuals carrying CMV together with the relevant HLA. HLA-C-restricted CMV-specific TCR beta clonotypes were dominant in the ex vivo response.

The receptor comes from a human donor in good health (CMV status not recorded). Some clones in this sample may be carry-over from other donors' samples. The specimen was CD8+ T cells from cultured PBMCs, collected from culture after CMV antigen stimulation.

The CDR3 reads CASSSRRNIQYF. The CDR3 coding sequence is TGTGCCAGCAGTTCCAGACGAAACATTCAGTACTTC. This chain joins TRBV6-5 and TRBJ2-4, with D uncertain. V was cut by 4 bases and J by 6 bases, with 7 bases left in between. The germline CDR1 and CDR2 sequences are MNHEY and SVGAGI. This CDR3 has 12 amino acids.